This T cell receptor beta chain was identified during a study of blood T cell repertoires in COVID-19. CDR3 size: 13 residues. Germline CDR1 and CDR2: SGHNT and YYREEE (reference sequence). V was cut by 4 bases and J by 5 bases, with 12 bases left in between. Method: immunoSEQ multiplex PCR; TCRdb's copy keeps in-frame clones and lacks some. There are around 43,000 clones in the sample; roughly nine tenths occur only once, and about 6.1% lies in the top ten. The chain uses TRBV5-4 and TRBJ2-5; tentatively, D is TRBD1 (6 bases). The clonotype comes from a human donor in a cohort sampled during active COVID-19. Source material: peripheral blood. The CDR3 region has the DNA TGTGCCAGCAGCGAGGACAGTTGGGAGACCCAGTACTTC. Translation: CASSEDSWETQYF.